The 7 T cell receptor beta chains below come from one sample, sequenced in a study of control samples from healthy donors and cancer patients. Generated by immunoSEQ multiplex PCR, the TCRdb table keeps only in-frame clones and is missing some. The table has 85,000 to 90,000 clones, about nine tenths seen once. Sequenced sample: blood. Receptor source: a man aged 25 to 45 in good health.

The chain carries TRBV3-1 (or the pseudogene TRBV3-2) and TRBJ2-5; possibly TRBD2 for D (6 bases). The CDR3 is made up of 13 amino acids. Germline V gene data show CDR1 as LGHDT and CDR2 as YNNKEL (reference sequence). Deletions cut 4 bases from V and 1 base from J, with 7 bases between. Written as DNA, the CDR3 is TGTGCCAGCAGCCGGGACTCCCAAGAGACCCAGTACTTC. Amino acid sequence: CASSRDSQETQYF.

Here the CDR3 reads CASSSRGGGTSGNTIYF. CDR3 nucleotides: TGTGCCAGTAGTTCAAGGGGCGGCGGGACATCTGGAAACACCATATATTTT. The rearrangement links TRBV19 to TRBJ1-3, with D tentatively TRBD1 (6 bases). This CDR3 is 17 amino acids long. The germline V gene encodes CDR1 LNHDA and CDR2 SQIVND (reference sequence). Trimming removed 5 bases from V and 1 base from J, with 18 bases in between. The complete variable domain, with remaining parts taken from reference TRBV19 and TRBJ1-3, reads DGGITQSPKYLFRKEGQNVTLSCEQNLNHDAMYWYRQDPGQGLRLIYYSQIVNDFQKGDIAEGYSVSREKKESFPLTVTSAQKNPTAFYLCASSSRGGGTSGNTIYFGEGSWLTVV.

The sample holds one count of this clone. The chain recombines TRBV19 with TRBJ1-5; D gene ambiguous. Germline V gives CDR1 LNHDA, CDR2 SQIVND (reference sequence). This CDR3 comprises 15 residues. The V gene lost 3 bases and the J gene lost 5 bases, with 14 bases spanning the gap. DNA for the CDR3: TGTGCCAGTAGTATGAGGAGGAATAGAGATCAGCCCCAGCATTTT. It encodes CASSMRRNRDQPQHF. The full variable domain, in which reference TRBV19 and TRBJ1-5 provide the parts outside the CDR3, is DGGITQSPKYLFRKEGQNVTLSCEQNLNHDAMYWYRQDPGQGLRLIYYSQIVNDFQKGDIAEGYSVSREKKESFPLTVTSAQKNPTAFYLCASSMRRNRDQPQHFGDGTRLSIL.

The gene calls are TRBV5-4 and TRBJ1-6, with unresolved D. The CDR3 extends over 14 amino acids. Germline CDR1 and CDR2: SGHNT and YYREEE (reference sequence). Trimming took off 4 bases at V and 4 bases at J, with 9 bases between the two ends. CDR3 nucleotides: TGTGCCAGCAGCGCAGGATCATATAATTCACCCCTCCACTTT. Its protein is CASSAGSYNSPLHF.

V usage is TRBV4-1 and J usage is TRBJ2-3; D is unclear. Trimming pared 4 bases from V and 6 bases from J, leaving 17 bases between. The CDR3 is 15 residues long. CDR1 and CDR2 (germline): MGHRA, YSYEKL. The CDR3 loop reads CASSPQLWATDTQYF. The CDR3 DNA sequence: TGCGCCAGCAGCCCCCAGTTGTGGGCGACGGATACGCAGTATTTT.

The V call is TRBV5-1, the J call TRBJ2-7; D perhaps matches TRBD2 (6 bases). The length of the CDR3 is 13 residues. Between the trimmed V and J ends, which lost 4 bases and 2 bases, there was a span of 10 bases. Germline CDR1 SGHRS, CDR2 YFSETQ. CDR3 loop: CASSTGGTYEQYF. The CDR3 coding sequence is TGCGCCAGCAGCACCGGGGGAACCTACGAGCAGTACTTC.

J is TRBJ1-4 and V is TRBV7-8; D perhaps matches TRBD1 (6 bases). Germline V lookup: CDR1 SGHVS, CDR2 FQNEAQ. Trimming removed 5 bases at V and 2 bases at J, with 12 bases between. The CDR3 extends over 15 amino acids. In DNA, the CDR3 is TGTGCCAGCAGCCCCAGGGGTACCACTAATGAAAAACTGTTTTTT. Residues: CASSPRGTTNEKLFF.